These T cell receptor beta chains were read from a single sample in a study of blood T cell repertoires in COVID-19. Repertoires were generated with immunoSEQ multiplex PCR, while TCRdb's copy carries only in-frame clones and drops some. The data show approximately 200,000 clones, with roughly 82% seen just once and about an eighth held by the top ten. Material for sequencing was PBMCs or T cells enriched from blood (not recorded which). The receptors here all came from a man aged 40-55 years who had recovered from COVID-19. CDR3s include the opening cysteine and the closing phenylalanine or tryptophan. The order of the fields is J gene, V gene, D gene, clone size, CDR3 protein, CDR3 DNA. A D gene is named only where the DNA matches it firmly. Not all rows give a size; the values are once, few, many and, for expanded clones, a class.

J: TRBJ2-2; V: TRBV3-1/TRBV3-2; D: NA; size: NA; CDR3: CASSRSFTGELFF; DNA: TGTGCCAGCAGCCGTAGTTTCACCGGGGAGCTGTTTTTT
J: TRBJ2-3; V: TRBV7-9; D: NA; size: NA; CDR3: CASSPAPRDTQYF; DNA: TGTGCCAGCAGTCCGGCCCCTAGGGATACGCAGTATTTT
J: TRBJ2-1; V: TRBV5-1; D: TRBD2; size: NA; CDR3: CASTTLPLAGGDPAFF; DNA: TGCGCCAGCACGACCCTGCCCCTAGCGGGAGGAGACCCGGCGTTCTTC
J: TRBJ2-3; V: TRBV29-1; D: TRBD2; size: NA; CDR3: CSVATSGRSTDTQYF; DNA: TGCAGCGTTGCAACTAGCGGGAGGAGCACAGATACGCAGTATTTT
J: TRBJ1-1; V: TRBV18; D: TRBD1; size: NA; CDR3: CASSRGQGIFDTEAFF; DNA: TGTGCCAGCTCACGGGGACAGGGGATTTTCGACACTGAAGCTTTCTTT
J: TRBJ2-2; V: TRBV7-2; D: NA; size: NA; CDR3: CASSSTFLPGQPTGELFF; DNA: TGTGCCAGCAGCTCGACTTTCCTCCCGGGACAACCCACCGGGGAGCTGTTTTTT
J: TRBJ1-1; V: TRBV7-9; D: NA; size: NA; CDR3: CASSLNRDTEAFF; DNA: TGTGCCAGCAGCTTGAACAGGGACACTGAAGCTTTCTTT
J: TRBJ1-1; V: TRBV6-2/TRBV6-3; D: NA; size: NA; CDR3: CASSDTRVVAFF; DNA: TGTGCCAGCAGTGACACCCGCGTTGTAGCTTTCTTT
J: TRBJ2-3; V: TRBV18; D: NA; size: NA; CDR3: CASSPPRARDTQYF; DNA: TGTGCCAGCTCACCCCCCAGGGCCCGAGATACGCAGTATTTT
J: TRBJ1-2; V: TRBV18; D: NA; size: NA; CDR3: CASSPRSALSYGYTF; DNA: TGTGCCAGCTCACCAAGAAGTGCCCTGAGCTATGGCTACACCTTC
J: TRBJ1-4; V: TRBV28; D: NA; size: NA; CDR3: CASREQGRNEKLFF; DNA: TGTGCCAGCAGGGAACAGGGTAGGAATGAAAAACTGTTTTTT
J: TRBJ1-2; V: TRBV2; D: NA; size: NA; CDR3: CASSERGPNYGYTF; DNA: TGTGCCAGCAGTGAAAGAGGCCCTAACTATGGCTACACCTTC
J: TRBJ2-3; V: TRBV4-3; D: TRBD2; size: NA; CDR3: CASSQGMGGPADTQYF; DNA: TGCGCCAGCAGCCAAGGGATGGGAGGGCCAGCAGATACGCAGTATTTT
J: TRBJ1-6; V: TRBV3-1/TRBV3-2; D: NA; size: NA; CDR3: CASSHPGWEGIGSPLHF; DNA: TGTGCCAGCAGCCACCCGGGCTGGGAGGGAATAGGTTCACCCCTCCACTTT
J: TRBJ2-1; V: TRBV28; D: TRBD2; size: NA; CDR3: CASSSAGVIYNEQFF; DNA: TGTGCCAGCAGCTCAGCGGGAGTGATCTACAATGAGCAGTTCTTC
J: TRBJ1-4; V: TRBV5-1; D: NA; size: NA; CDR3: CASSLAFNEKLFF; DNA: TGCGCCAGCAGCTTGGCCTTTAATGAAAAACTGTTTTTT
J: TRBJ2-1; V: TRBV6-5; D: TRBD2; size: NA; CDR3: CASRGGTSGEQFF; DNA: TGTGCCAGCAGGGGCGGGACTAGCGGCGAGCAGTTCTTC
J: TRBJ1-1; V: TRBV25-1; D: NA; size: once; CDR3: CASSETGFPEAFF; DNA: TGTGCCAGCAGTGAAACAGGGTTCCCTGAAGCTTTCTTT
J: TRBJ2-7; V: TRBV19; D: TRBD2; size: once; CDR3: CASSWGLAGDAEQYF; DNA: TGTGCCAGTAGTTGGGGACTAGCGGGAGATGCCGAGCAGTACTTC
J: TRBJ2-7; V: TRBV4-1; D: TRBD1; size: once; CDR3: CASSQTVTGAEDHEQYF; DNA: TGCGCCAGCAGCCAAACAGTGACAGGGGCGGAGGACCACGAGCAGTACTTC
J: TRBJ2-2; V: TRBV28; D: NA; size: NA; CDR3: CASKLQNTGELFF; DNA: TGTGCCAGCAAACTGCAGAACACCGGGGAGCTGTTTTTT
J: TRBJ2-2; V: TRBV11-2; D: NA; size: NA; CDR3: CASSLRRLNTGELFF; DNA: TGTGCCAGCAGCCTCCGGCGGCTGAACACCGGGGAGCTGTTTTTT
J: TRBJ1-3; V: TRBV18; D: NA; size: NA; CDR3: CASSPPANSGNTIYF; DNA: TGTGCCAGCTCACCCCCAGCGAACTCTGGAAACACCATATATTTT
J: TRBJ2-1; V: TRBV6-1; D: TRBD2; size: many; CDR3: CASSERTSGINEQFF; DNA: TGTGCCAGCAGTGAAAGGACTAGCGGGATAAATGAGCAGTTCTTC
J: TRBJ2-2; V: TRBV3-1/TRBV3-2; D: TRBD2; size: once; CDR3: CASSQGMLAGPNTGELFF; DNA: TGTGCCAGCAGCCAAGGAATGCTAGCGGGACCGAACACCGGGGAGCTGTTTTTT
J: TRBJ2-1; V: TRBV28; D: NA; size: once; CDR3: CASSRGDEQFF; DNA: TGTGCCAGCAGCCGCGGCGATGAGCAGTTCTTC
J: TRBJ2-5; V: TRBV9; D: TRBD2; size: NA; CDR3: CASSVGRLQETQYF; DNA: TGTGCCAGCAGCGTCGGGAGGTTGCAAGAGACCCAGTACTTC
J: TRBJ1-1; V: TRBV29-1; D: TRBD1; size: NA; CDR3: CSVRDRPDTEAFF; DNA: TGCAGCGTTAGGGACAGGCCTGACACTGAAGCTTTCTTT
J: TRBJ2-1; V: TRBV24-1; D: TRBD1; size: NA; CDR3: CATSPGINRGNGDEQFF; DNA: TGTGCCACCAGCCCCGGAATTAACAGGGGAAACGGGGATGAGCAGTTCTTC
J: TRBJ2-3; V: TRBV6-4; D: TRBD2; size: NA; CDR3: CASSELAGGGDTQYF; DNA: TGTGCCAGCAGTGAGTTAGCGGGAGGTGGAGATACGCAGTATTTT
J: TRBJ1-2; V: TRBV9; D: NA; size: NA; CDR3: CASSVANRNYGYTF; DNA: TGTGCCAGCAGCGTAGCTAACCGCAACTATGGCTACACCTTC
J: TRBJ1-5; V: TRBV7-9; D: TRBD1; size: once; CDR3: CASSWEQGEPQHF; DNA: TGTGCCAGCAGCTGGGAACAGGGGGAGCCCCAGCATTTT
J: TRBJ2-1; V: TRBV19; D: TRBD2; size: NA; CDR3: CASRALLAGGPYNEQFF; DNA: TGTGCCAGTAGGGCCCTACTAGCGGGAGGCCCCTACAATGAGCAGTTCTTC
J: TRBJ2-1; V: TRBV27; D: TRBD2; size: once; CDR3: CASSPLAGGPRGSEQFF; DNA: TGTGCCAGCAGTCCGTTAGCGGGAGGGCCTCGGGGTAGTGAGCAGTTCTTC
J: TRBJ1-1; V: TRBV30; D: TRBD1; size: NA; CDR3: CAWSLGTGLFF; DNA: TGTGCCTGGAGTCTTGGGACAGGGCTTTTCTTT
J: TRBJ2-1; V: TRBV9; D: TRBD1; size: NA; CDR3: CASSVGGTGAHNEQFF; DNA: TGTGCCAGCAGCGTAGGTGGGACAGGAGCCCACAATGAGCAGTTCTTC
J: TRBJ2-7; V: TRBV7-2; D: TRBD2; size: NA; CDR3: CASSFGLAGASYEQYF; DNA: TGTGCCAGCAGCTTTGGACTAGCGGGGGCTTCCTACGAGCAGTACTTC
J: TRBJ2-2; V: TRBV21-1; D: NA; size: NA; CDR3: CASSGRDTRELFF; DNA: TGTGCCAGCAGCGGCCGGGACACCAGGGAGCTGTTTTTT
J: TRBJ1-1; V: TRBV13; D: NA; size: few; CDR3: CASSLVPLPSTEAFF; DNA: TGTGCCAGCAGCTTAGTACCCCTCCCGAGCACTGAAGCTTTCTTT
J: TRBJ1-4; V: TRBV5-4; D: TRBD1; size: NA; CDR3: CASSAPPGQDNEKLFF; DNA: TGTGCCAGCAGCGCACCCCCGGGACAGGATAATGAAAAACTGTTTTTT
J: TRBJ1-5; V: TRBV28; D: TRBD1; size: NA; CDR3: CASRAGQVGEPQHF; DNA: TGTGCCAGCAGGGCCGGACAGGTTGGAGAGCCCCAGCATTTT
J: TRBJ2-3; V: TRBV6-5; D: NA; size: NA; CDR3: CASSFRTGADTQYF; DNA: TGTGCCAGCAGTTTTCGGACGGGGGCAGATACGCAGTATTTT
J: TRBJ2-3; V: TRBV7-9; D: NA; size: NA; CDR3: CASSPWTILTDTQYF; DNA: TGTGCCAGCAGCCCCTGGACTATTCTCACAGATACGCAGTATTTT
J: TRBJ2-5; V: TRBV5-8; D: TRBD2; size: NA; CDR3: CASSPWGTGGGETQYF; DNA: TGTGCCAGCAGCCCTTGGGGGACCGGCGGGGGAGAGACCCAGTACTTC
J: TRBJ2-6; V: TRBV9; D: TRBD1; size: NA; CDR3: CASSSGPRDRGTGANVLTF; DNA: TGTGCCAGCAGCTCGGGCCCCCGGGACAGGGGAACTGGGGCCAACGTCCTGACTTTC